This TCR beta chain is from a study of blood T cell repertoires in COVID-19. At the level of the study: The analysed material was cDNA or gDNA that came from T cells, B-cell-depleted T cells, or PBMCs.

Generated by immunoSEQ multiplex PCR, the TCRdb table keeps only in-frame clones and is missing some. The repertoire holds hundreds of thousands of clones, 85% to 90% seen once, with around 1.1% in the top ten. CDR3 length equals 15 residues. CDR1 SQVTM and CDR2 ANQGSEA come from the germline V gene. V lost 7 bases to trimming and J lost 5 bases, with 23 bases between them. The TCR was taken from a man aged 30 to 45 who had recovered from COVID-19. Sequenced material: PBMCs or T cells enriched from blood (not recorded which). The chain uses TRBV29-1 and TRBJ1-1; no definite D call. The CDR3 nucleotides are TGCAGCGCCCGAGGGAGTAGAATCGGTGGGACTGAAGCTTTCTTT. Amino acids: CSARGSRIGGTEAFF.